This T cell receptor beta chain emerged from a study of PD-L1 blockade in urothelial cancer. About the research overall: Analysis of the blood was performed 3 weeks (second dose) and 6 weeks after treatment start.

A word on this clone: Its antigen is not identified.

Time point indicated: pretreatment peripheral blood. Urothelial carcinoma in patients was locally advanced or metastatic. Synthetic TCR analog templates were spiked into all PCRs individually. Profiling relied on immunoSEQ multiplex PCR, and the TCRdb table lists in-frame clones only, not all of them. The data hold roughly 56,000 clones, with 86% observed a single time. Whole-study results and caveats: A pretreatment blood TCR clonality that fell below the median predicted better progression-free and overall survival.

The clonotype was recovered from a man aged 55 to 70 with urothelial cancer. The sample in question was PBMCs, obtained around atezolizumab (anti-PD-L1) treatment.

CDR3: CASSWTSGETQYF. The CDR3 bases are TGTGCCAGCAGCTGGACTAGCGGTGAGACCCAGTACTTC. The gene calls are TRBV7-2 and TRBJ2-5, with 10 bases matching TRBD2. The CDR3 is made up of 13 amino acids. Germline-derived CDR1 and CDR2 are SGHTA and FQGNSA. V lost 4 bases to trimming and J lost 5 bases; unmatched junction nucleotides: 1.